The 15 T cell receptor beta chains below come from one sample, sequenced in a study of graft-versus-host responses after intestinal transplantation. These receptors' targets are unknown. TCRdb's table, derived via immunoSEQ multiplex PCR, lists solely in-frame clones and lacks some. The data show 80,000 to 95,000 clones, 80% to 95% seen once. Sequenced material: unstimulated CD8+ T cells sorted from spleen or lymph node cells, taken before intestinal transplant. The receptors were sampled from a human donor who received an intestinal transplant.

The chain uses TRBV27 and TRBJ2-1; 11 nucleotides match TRBD2. This CDR3 is 14 amino acids long. Germline trimming cut 2 bases from V and 8 bases from J; bases unmatched to any gene: 2. Germline CDR1 is MNHEY and CDR2 is SMNVEV (reference sequence). CDR3 amino acids: CASSLTSGSDEQFF. Here the CDR3 DNA reads TGTGCCAGCAGTTTAACTAGCGGGAGTGATGAGCAGTTCTTC.

V gene TRBV15 combines with J gene TRBJ1-1, with a tentative D call TRBD1 (6 bases). The germline V gene has CDR1 LNHNV and CDR2 YYDKDF (reference sequence). This CDR3 region has 13 residues. V was clipped by 5 bases and J by 6 bases, with 13 bases between them. CDR3 region: CATSGSGEPEAFF. The CDR3 coding sequence is TGTGCCACCAGCGGCTCAGGGGAACCTGAAGCTTTCTTT. The variable domain in full, completed from reference TRBV15 and TRBJ1-1, reads DAMVIQNPRYQVTQFGKPVTLSCSQTLNHNVMYWYQQKSSQAPKLLFHYYDKDFNNEADTPDNFQSRRPNTSFCFLDIRSPGLGDTAMYLCATSGSGEPEAFFGQGTRLTVV.

V usage is TRBV7-3 and J usage is TRBJ1-1, with D hard to call. V lost 5 bases to trimming and J lost 3 bases, with 13 bases between them. There are 14 residues in the CDR3. The germline V gene has CDR1 SGHTA and CDR2 FQGTGA. In DNA form, the CDR3 reads TGTGCCAGCAGCCCAATAGGCGGCGACACTGAAGCTTTCTTT. Protein product: CASSPIGGDTEAFF.

The J gene is TRBJ2-2, the V gene TRBV27; D gene unclear. The CDR3 is 18 residues long. The ends were cut back, 0 bases at V and 6 bases at J, with 20 bases in the middle. Germline loops: CDR1 MNHEY, CDR2 SMNVEV (reference sequence). Here the CDR3 DNA reads TGTGCCAGCAGTTTATCTCAAATAGCCGGGCCTTGGGCCGGGGAGCTGTTTTTT. This codes for CASSLSQIAGPWAGELFF.

The chain joins TRBV7-6 to TRBJ2-2; 11 nucleotides align to TRBD1. The V gene end was trimmed by 7 bases and the J gene end by 1 base; junction bases not matched to a gene: 11. The germline CDR1 and CDR2 sequences are SGHVS and FNYEAQ. The CDR3 has 18 amino acids. The CDR3 protein is CASTLGGTGGENTGELFF. DNA of the CDR3: TGTGCCAGCACCCTAGGGGGGACAGGGGGGGAGAACACCGGGGAGCTGTTTTTT.

Worth noting for this clone: The sample contains more than one DNA sequence encoding this CDR3. The genes are TRBV11-2 and TRBJ1-2; D uncertain. The germline V gene encodes CDR1 SGHAT and CDR2 FQNNGV. CDR3 length: 12 amino acids. Trimming took 0 bases from V and 4 from J, leaving 3 bases between them. The CDR3 DNA sequence: TGTGCCAGCAGCTTAGACAGCTATGGCTACACCTTC. This sequence encodes CASSLDSYGYTF.

V usage is TRBV7-9 and J usage is TRBJ2-3, with D hard to call. Trimming pared 1 base from V and 5 bases from J, leaving 10 bases between. Germline-derived CDR1 and CDR2 are SEHNR and FQNEAQ (reference sequence). The CDR3 length is 14 residues. The CDR3 here is CASSLEYRGDTQYF. The CDR3 DNA sequence: TGTGCCAGCAGCTTAGAGTACCGAGGAGATACGCAGTATTTT.

The chain is built from TRBV6-1 and TRBJ1-5, with 10 bases aligning to TRBD1. The trim removed 6 bases at V and 5 bases at J, leaving 4 bases unmatched. The CDR3 loop spans 14 amino acids. In germline, CDR1 is MNHNS, CDR2 SASEGT. DNA of the CDR3: TGTGCCAGCAGGGCCGGGACAGGGGATCAGCCCCAGCATTTT. This translates into CASRAGTGDQPQHF.

The rearrangement uses TRBV6-5 and TRBJ2-2, with TRBD2 as a possible D gene (6 bases). The CDR3 consists of 15 residues. V dropped 6 bases and J dropped 4 bases, with 15 bases sitting between them. CDR1 and CDR2 (germline): MNHEY, SVGAGI. CDR3: CASSPTLASTGELFF. CDR3 sequence (DNA): TGTGCCAGCAGCCCCACACTAGCCTCCACCGGGGAGCTGTTTTTT.

The count of this clone is one. This sequence joins TRBV28 and TRBJ1-6, with 7 nucleotides matching TRBD1. This CDR3 is 15 amino acids long. Unmatched junction bases numbered 8, after V lost 5 bases and J lost 7 bases. The germline gives CDR1 MDHEN, CDR2 SYDVKM. The DNA of the CDR3 is TGTGCCAGCAGTGAAGACAGGGAAATGAATTCACCCCTCCACTTT. Protein sequence: CASSEDREMNSPLHF.

V and J are TRBV28 and TRBJ2-7, with D perhaps given as TRBD1 or TRBD2 (5 bases each). This CDR3 region has 13 residues. V dropped 5 bases and J dropped 4 bases, with 12 bases sitting between them. Germline assignment: CDR1 MDHEN and CDR2 SYDVKM. This CDR3 is CASSPGTYYEQYF. CDR3 nucleotides: TGTGCCAGCAGTCCCGGGACCTATTACGAGCAGTACTTC.

The chain is built from TRBV28 and TRBJ2-2; D is perhaps TRBD1 or TRBD2 (5 bases each). Between the trimmed V and J ends, which lost 2 bases and 1 base, there was a span of 14 bases. The length of the CDR3 is 17 residues. CDR1 and CDR2 (germline): MDHEN, SYDVKM. CDR3 protein: CASSLGGATLNTGELFF. The CDR3 nucleotides read TGTGCCAGCAGTTTAGGGGGTGCGACACTGAACACCGGGGAGCTGTTTTTT.

V and J are TRBV10-2 and TRBJ2-7, with 7 bases fitting TRBD2. This CDR3 has 15 residues. Germline V lookup: CDR1 WSHSY, CDR2 SAAADI. After removal of 3 bases from V and 4 bases from J, the junction contained 9 bases not matched to a gene. CDR3 region: CASSDSTGGSYEQYF. For the CDR3, the DNA is TGCGCCAGCAGTGATTCAACGGGAGGTTCATACGAGCAGTACTTC.

The chain couples TRBV7-6 to TRBJ1-1; D gene uncertain. V shed 5 bases and J shed 4 bases, with 11 bases lying between them. The CDR3 totals 13 residues. The germline gives CDR1 SGHVS, CDR2 FNYEAQ. Here the CDR3 reads CASSPHLGTEAFF. The CDR3 DNA sequence: TGTGCCAGCAGCCCCCATCTAGGCACTGAAGCTTTCTTT.

CDR3 nucleotide sequence: TGTGCCAGCAGTCCCGGGCACACAGATACGCAGTATTTT. This gives the protein CASSPGHTDTQYF. The rearrangement joins TRBV6-5 to TRBJ2-3; D is unclear. Looked up from germline, CDR1 is MNHEY and CDR2 is SVGAGI. The CDR3 is 13 amino acids. Trimming pared 5 bases from V and 2 bases from J, leaving 8 bases between.